Given below is one T cell receptor beta chain in context. The antigen is undetermined. Then a second PCR, running about 6 to 11 cycles, was carried out with a sample-barcoded 5' primer and a J-beta primer mix. TCRdb processed the 5' RACE reads anew with MiXCR; each CDR3 protein has one entry. The table includes under 950,000 distinct CDR3 sequences, 22% detected once. The data belong to a study of blood T cells in healthy people across ages. Findings of the study overall: There was a strong correlation between TCR beta diversity and naive T cell percentage.

The CDR3 extends over 16 amino acids. Trimming stripped 4 bases from V and 2 bases from J, with 17 bases between. Germline-derived CDR1 and CDR2 are SGHRS and YFSETQ. This receptor was identified in a man aged 70 or older in good health. Sequencing was done on a sample of blood. The rearrangement joins TRBV5-1 to TRBJ2-3; D possibly corresponds to TRBD2 (6 bases). For the CDR3, the DNA is TGCGCCAGCAGCAATGGAGGGTGGTCCTCCACAGATACGCAGTATTTT. This translates into CASSNGGWSSTDTQYF. Together with reference TRBV5-1 and TRBJ2-3, the CDR3 gives the full variable domain: KAGVTQTPRYLIKTRGQQVTLSCSPISGHRSVSWYQQTPGQGLQFLFEYFSETQRNKGNFPGRFSGRQFSNSRSEMNVSTLELGDSALYLCASSNGGWSSTDTQYFGPGTRLTVL.